This entry lists 11 T cell receptor beta chains sequenced from one sample in a study of T cell responses to AZD1222 COVID-19 vaccine. The repertoire was sequenced with immunoSEQ multiplex PCR; TCRdb's copy has only in-frame clones and lacks some. The sample holds 60,000 to 90,000 clones; roughly 84% are singletons and the top ten take more than 15%. The sequencing here drew on peripheral blood, taken 28 days after the second AZD1222 dose. These receptors were taken from an adult who received the AZD1222 COVID-19 vaccine.

The gene calls are TRBV2 and TRBJ2-7; D might be TRBD1 (6 bases). The V and J ends lost 6 bases and 7 bases respectively, with 10 bases between them. Looked up from germline, CDR1 is SNHLY and CDR2 is FYNNEI. The CDR3 totals 11 residues. The CDR3 spells CASSRTVEQYF. For the CDR3, the DNA is TGTGCCAGCAGCAGGACAGTAGAGCAGTACTTC.

The chain uses TRBV5-5 and TRBJ1-2, with no clear D. The CDR3 runs to 15 residues. CDR1 and CDR2 from the germline V gene are SGHKS and YYEKEE (reference sequence). Trimming took off 2 bases at V and 3 bases at J, with 14 bases between the two ends. CDR3 sequence reads: CASSFKIPGYYGYTF. DNA of the CDR3: TGTGCCAGCAGCTTTAAGATCCCCGGCTACTATGGCTACACCTTC.

J is TRBJ1-2 and V is TRBV23-1; 8 positions agree with TRBD1. Being an ORF, TRBV23-1 has a function that is uncertain. The CDR3 length is 14 residues. J gave up 5 bases and V 10 bases, and 12 bases lay outside the gene matches. CDR3 nucleotide sequence: TGCGCCACGCGATGGACAGGGTGGGGTTATGGCTACACCTTC. It yields the protein CATRWTGWGYGYTF.

J is TRBJ1-2 and V is TRBV7-9; TRBD1 might be the D (5 bases). Germline assignment: CDR1 SEHNR and CDR2 FQNEAQ (reference sequence). CDR3 length: 13 amino acids. The V and J ends lost 1 base and 5 bases respectively, with 8 bases between them. The CDR3: CASSLDGAYGYTF. The CDR3 DNA sequence: TGTGCCAGCAGCTTAGATGGGGCGTATGGCTACACCTTC.

This sequence joins TRBV14 and TRBJ2-7; 7 bases match TRBD2. The CDR3 contains 12 residues. Germline CDR1 reads SGHDN; CDR2 reads FVKESK. V lost 8 bases and J lost 6; bases outside the gene matches: 7. The CDR3, as DNA: TGTGCCAGCCGGCGGGGGAGGGGCGAGCAGTACTTC. This codes for CASRRGRGEQYF.

This chain uses TRBV7-3 with TRBJ2-5, with D perhaps given as TRBD1 or TRBD2 (5 bases each). The CDR3 totals 13 residues. Germline V gene lookup returns CDR1 SGHTA and CDR2 FQGTGA. Trimming cost V 5 bases and J 5 bases, with 12 bases left between them. Written as DNA, the CDR3 is TGTGCCAGCAGCCCCCGGTGGGGGGAGACCCAGTACTTC. This codes for CASSPRWGETQYF.

This clone was observed once. This chain uses TRBV23-1 with TRBJ1-4, with no clear D. TRBV23-1 counts as an open reading frame of uncertain function. Deletions cut 4 bases from V and 2 bases from J, with 11 bases between. CDR3 length: 15 amino acids. The CDR3 is CASSPPEGTNEKLFF. As DNA, the CDR3 is TGCGCCAGCAGTCCCCCGGAAGGGACTAATGAAAAACTGTTTTTT.

CDR3 DNA sequence: TGTGCCAGCATGGAGGATTTCACCGGGGAGCTGTTTTTT. It specifies CASMEDFTGELFF. V and J are TRBV6-5 and TRBJ2-2, with TRBD2 as a possible D gene (5 bases). There are 13 residues in the CDR3. Looked up from germline, CDR1 is MNHEY and CDR2 is SVGAGI. Trimming pared 7 bases from V and 4 bases from J, leaving 10 bases between.

The V gene is TRBV5-6, the J gene TRBJ1-6; TRBD1 matches 12 bases. The CDR3 is 16 amino acids. CDR1 is SGHDT, CDR2 YYEEEE, per germline. V gave up 0 bases and J gave up 7 bases; unmatched junction bases: 2. CDR3: CASSLAGTGGNSPLHF. The CDR3 DNA sequence: TGTGCCAGCAGCTTGGCCGGGACAGGGGGCAATTCACCCCTCCACTTT.

The gene calls are TRBV15 and TRBJ1-2, with a weak D call TRBD1 (5 bases). Germline V gives CDR1 LNHNV, CDR2 YYDKDF (reference sequence). This CDR3 region has 16 residues. The germline V and J ends were trimmed by 3 bases and 8 bases, with 22 bases remaining between them. The CDR3 DNA follows: TGTGCCACCAGCAGGGACCAAGGGCGGGGGATACAGGGCTACACCTTC. Residues: CATSRDQGRGIQGYTF.

This clone was recorded a few times. This rearrangement joins TRBV13 to TRBJ1-6, with D perhaps matching TRBD1 (5 bases). Trimming shortened V by 3 bases and J by 7 bases, and 13 bases separated the two germline ends. The germline V gene encodes CDR1 PRHDT and CDR2 FYEKMQ (reference sequence). This CDR3 is 15 amino acids long. CDR3 DNA sequence: TGTGCCAGCAGCTTGGGGGGTTCTGAAAATTCACCCCTCCACTTT. Translating it yields CASSLGGSENSPLHF.